These T cell receptor beta chains were read from a single sample in a study of shared clonotypes between healthy human individuals. Produced via immunoSEQ multiplex PCR; TCRdb's table is partial and in-frame only. The table lists some 690,000 clones, around 91% of them singletons, with about a third in the top ten. The sequencing sample was made of memory CD8+ T cells from PBMCs. The receptor set was obtained from a man between 18 and 35 years old in good health. Some clones in this sample may be carry-over from other donors' samples. The CDR3 runs from the conserved cysteine through the conserved F or W. A D gene is named only where the DNA matches it firmly. Size is stated for part of the rows, as once, few or many counts, or as a class when the clone is expanded.

J	D	size	V	length	CDR3	DNA
TRBJ2-3	TRBD2	many	TRBV7-9	15	CASFRLAGAPDTQYF	TGTGCCAGCTTTCGGCTAGCGGGAGCCCCAGATACGCAGTATTTT
TRBJ1-1	.	.	TRBV9	13	CASSLDSSTEAFF	TGTGCCAGCAGCCTGGACAGTAGCACTGAAGCTTTCTTT
TRBJ2-1	TRBD1	.	TRBV5-1	15	CASSGSGQGYNEQFF	TGCGCCAGCAGCGGGTCCGGACAGGGCTACAATGAGCAGTTCTTC
TRBJ2-5	.	.	TRBV6-1	15	CASSEIRGSQETQYF	TGTGCCAGCAGTGAAATCAGGGGTTCCCAAGAGACCCAGTACTTC
TRBJ1-1	.	.	TRBV5-4	16	CASRSGTEDLNTEAFF	TGTGCCAGCAGATCCGGGACGGAGGATTTGAACACTGAAGCTTTCTTT
TRBJ1-1	.	.	TRBV7-9	14	CASSLPPTGTEAFF	TGTGCCAGCAGCCTCCCACCAACGGGCACTGAAGCTTTCTTT
TRBJ1-5	.	few	TRBV28	14	CASSTTGTNQPQHF	TGTGCCAGCAGTACAACAGGGACCAATCAGCCCCAGCATTTT
TRBJ1-2	.	.	TRBV28	14	CASSLLAGGYGYTF	TGTGCCAGCAGTCTACTGGCGGGAGGCTATGGCTACACCTTC
TRBJ1-3	.	.	TRBV9	17	CASSDGVGRVGGNTIYF	TGTGCCAGCAGCGATGGGGTAGGGCGGGTCGGAGGAAACACCATATATTTT
TRBJ1-5	TRBD1	.	TRBV2	15	CASSSPGQGSQPQHF	TGTGCCAGCAGTTCACCGGGACAGGGAAGCCAGCCCCAGCATTTT
TRBJ2-2	.	.	TRBV6-5	15	CASSYEQENTGELFF	TGTGCCAGCAGTTACGAGCAGGAGAACACCGGGGAGCTGTTTTTT
TRBJ2-7	TRBD2	.	TRBV9	15	CASSEGLAGSYEQYF	TGTGCCAGCAGCGAGGGACTAGCGGGCTCCTACGAGCAGTACTTC
TRBJ2-7	.	.	TRBV11-2	14	CASSLVGLPYEQYF	TGTGCCAGCAGCTTAGTCGGACTTCCCTACGAGCAGTACTTC
TRBJ2-7	TRBD1	.	TRBV7-3	14	CASSQGTGAYEQYF	TGTGCCAGCAGCCAAGGGACAGGGGCCTACGAGCAGTACTTC
TRBJ2-7	.	.	TRBV6-6	13	CASSYSISYEQYF	TGTGCCAGCAGTTACTCGATCTCCTACGAGCAGTACTTC
TRBJ2-3	TRBD2	.	TRBV28	20	CASSGYIGLAGGPGTDTQYF	TGTGCCAGCAGCGGTTACATAGGACTAGCGGGAGGGCCAGGCACAGATACGCAGTATTTT
TRBJ1-2	TRBD1	.	TRBV5-6	15	CASSLGQGGWYGYTF	TGTGCCAGCAGCTTGGGACAGGGCGGTTGGTATGGCTACACCTTC
TRBJ1-1	TRBD1	.	TRBV19	17	CASSIPRDREWAPEAFF	TGTGCCAGTAGTATCCCCAGGGACAGGGAGTGGGCGCCTGAAGCTTTCTTT
TRBJ2-7	.	once	TRBV28	16	CASKSSWEQGGREQYF	TGTGCCAGCAAGTCCTCTTGGGAACAGGGAGGACGCGAGCAGTACTTC
TRBJ2-7	.	.	TRBV7-9	13	CASSLSGLYEQYF	TGTGCCAGCAGCTTATCCGGCCTCTACGAGCAGTACTTC
TRBJ2-6	TRBD1	.	TRBV7-9	19	CASSPRRGQGFSGANVLTF	TGTGCCAGCAGCCCCCGTCGAGGACAGGGGTTCTCTGGGGCCAACGTCCTGACTTTC
TRBJ2-7	.	once	TRBV28	14	CASSLAGGGDEQYF	TGTGCCAGCAGTTTAGCTGGGGGCGGCGACGAGCAGTACTTC
TRBJ2-2	.	.	TRBV5-6	14	CASSLRSNTGELFF	TGTGCCAGCAGCTTGCGATCGAACACCGGGGAGCTGTTTTTT
TRBJ2-7	TRBD1	.	TRBV20-1	11	CSGRQGYEQYF	TGCAGTGGCCGACAGGGCTACGAGCAGTACTTC
TRBJ1-2	.	.	TRBV9	14	CASSVDIGREGYTF	TGTGCCAGCAGCGTAGATATTGGTAGAGAGGGCTACACCTTC
TRBJ1-2	TRBD1	.	TRBV6-1	15	CASSLGTGGNYGYTF	TGTGCCAGCAGCTTGGGGACAGGGGGAAACTATGGCTACACCTTC
TRBJ2-5	TRBD1	.	TRBV28	14	CASSPNRGAETQYF	TGTGCCAGCAGTCCAAACAGGGGTGCGGAGACCCAGTACTTC
TRBJ2-1	.	once	TRBV7-9	14	CASSFKGPYNEQFF	TGTGCCAGCAGCTTCAAAGGACCCTACAATGAGCAGTTCTTC
TRBJ2-3	.	.	TRBV7-9	14	CASSLGGGLDTQYF	TGTGCCAGCAGCTTAGGAGGCGGTTTGGATACGCAGTATTTT
TRBJ1-1	.	.	TRBV6-5	14	CASTHVGEWTEAFF	TGTGCCAGCACCCACGTAGGGGAGTGGACTGAAGCTTTCTTT
TRBJ1-1	TRBD1	.	TRBV5-6	14	CASSFGTGNTEAFF	TGTGCCAGCAGCTTCGGGACAGGGAACACTGAAGCTTTCTTT
TRBJ1-2	.	once	TRBV27	14	CASSSRDTDYGYTF	TGTGCCAGCAGTTCCCGGGACACCGATTATGGCTACACCTTC
TRBJ1-1	.	.	TRBV19	14	CASSIGGWYTEAFF	TGTGCCAGTAGTATCGGGGGGTGGTACACTGAAGCTTTCTTT
TRBJ1-5	.	.	TRBV28	14	CASQQAYSNQPQHF	TGTGCCAGCCAGCAGGCGTATAGCAATCAGCCCCAGCATTTT
TRBJ1-1	.	few	TRBV30	12	CAWSVQGPEAFF	TGTGCCTGGAGTGTACAAGGGCCCGAAGCTTTCTTT
TRBJ2-1	.	.	TRBV29-1	12	CSVLGGGNEQFF	TGCAGCGTATTAGGAGGTGGCAATGAGCAGTTCTTC
TRBJ1-1	.	.	TRBV27	12	CASSTRDTEAFF	TGTGCCAGCAGTACTAGGGACACTGAAGCTTTCTTT
TRBJ2-1	TRBD2	once	TRBV6-4	14	CASRGLAGGNEQFF	TGTGCCAGCAGGGGACTAGCGGGTGGGAATGAGCAGTTCTTC
TRBJ2-7	TRBD2	.	TRBV2	19	CASYGSRVFGAGGPYEQYF	TGTGCCAGCTACGGTTCCCGGGTCTTTGGAGCGGGAGGGCCCTACGAGCAGTACTTC
TRBJ2-1	.	.	TRBV4-1	17	CASSQTPLGNSYNEQFF	TGCGCCAGCAGCCAAACCCCTTTGGGCAATTCCTACAATGAGCAGTTCTTC
TRBJ1-2	.	.	TRBV6-1	14	CASSETAYNYGYTF	TGTGCCAGCAGTGAGACAGCCTATAACTATGGCTACACCTTC
TRBJ2-7	.	.	TRBV9	11	CASSVDGEQYF	TGTGCCAGCAGCGTAGACGGCGAGCAGTACTTC
TRBJ2-7	.	.	TRBV5-5	15	CASSTDHGWAYEQYF	TGTGCCAGCAGCACTGACCACGGGTGGGCCTACGAGCAGTACTTC